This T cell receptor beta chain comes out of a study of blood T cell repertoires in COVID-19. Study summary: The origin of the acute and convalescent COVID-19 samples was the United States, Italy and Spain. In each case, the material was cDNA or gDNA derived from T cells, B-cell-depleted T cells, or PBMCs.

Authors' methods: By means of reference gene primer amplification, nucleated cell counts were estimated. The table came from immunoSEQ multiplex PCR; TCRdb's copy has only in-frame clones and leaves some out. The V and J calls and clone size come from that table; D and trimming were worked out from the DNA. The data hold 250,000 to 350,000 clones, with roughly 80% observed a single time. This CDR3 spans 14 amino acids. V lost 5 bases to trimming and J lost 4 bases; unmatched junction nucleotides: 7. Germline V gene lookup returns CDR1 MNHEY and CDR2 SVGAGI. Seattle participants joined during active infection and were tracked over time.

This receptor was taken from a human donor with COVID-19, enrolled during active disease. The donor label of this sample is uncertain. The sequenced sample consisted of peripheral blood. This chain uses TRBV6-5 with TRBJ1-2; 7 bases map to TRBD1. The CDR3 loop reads CASSTRQGSYGYTF. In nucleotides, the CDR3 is TGTGCCAGCAGTACTAGACAGGGATCCTATGGCTACACCTTC.